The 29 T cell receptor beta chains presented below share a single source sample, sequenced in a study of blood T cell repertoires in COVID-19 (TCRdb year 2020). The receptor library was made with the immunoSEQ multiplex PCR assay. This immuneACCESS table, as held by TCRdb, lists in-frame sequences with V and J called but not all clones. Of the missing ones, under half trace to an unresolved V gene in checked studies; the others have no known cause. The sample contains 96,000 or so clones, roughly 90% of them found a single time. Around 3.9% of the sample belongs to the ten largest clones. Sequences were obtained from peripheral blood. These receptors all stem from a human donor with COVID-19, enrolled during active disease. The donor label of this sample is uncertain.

The CDR3 coding sequence is TGCGCCAGCAGCCCGTGGGGGCAGGCAAAGAACACTGAAGCTTTCTTT. Translation: CASSPWGQAKNTEAFF. The chain carries TRBV5-1 and TRBJ1-1; D possibly corresponds to TRBD1 (6 bases). V gave up 4 bases and J gave up 1 base, with 17 bases separating them. Looked up from germline, CDR1 is SGHRS and CDR2 is YFSETQ. This CDR3 region has 16 residues. Full variable domain (missing parts from reference TRBV5-1 and TRBJ1-1): KAGVTQTPRYLIKTRGQQVTLSCSPISGHRSVSWYQQTPGQGLQFLFEYFSETQRNKGNFPGRFSGRQFSNSRSEMNVSTLELGDSALYLCASSPWGQAKNTEAFFGQGTRLTVV.

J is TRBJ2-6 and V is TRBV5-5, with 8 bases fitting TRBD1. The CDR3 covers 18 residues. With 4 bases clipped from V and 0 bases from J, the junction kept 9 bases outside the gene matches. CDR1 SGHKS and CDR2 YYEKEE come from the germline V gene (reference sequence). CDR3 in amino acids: CASSRGTGRFSGANVLTF. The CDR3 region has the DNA TGTGCCAGCAGCCGGGGGACAGGTCGGTTCTCTGGGGCCAACGTCCTGACTTTC.

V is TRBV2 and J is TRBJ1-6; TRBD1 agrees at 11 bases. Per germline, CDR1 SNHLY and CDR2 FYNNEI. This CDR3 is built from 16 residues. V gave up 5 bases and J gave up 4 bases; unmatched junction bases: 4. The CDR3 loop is CASSLGQGGYNSPLHF. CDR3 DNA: TGTGCCAGCAGTCTGGGACAGGGGGGATATAATTCACCCCTCCACTTT.

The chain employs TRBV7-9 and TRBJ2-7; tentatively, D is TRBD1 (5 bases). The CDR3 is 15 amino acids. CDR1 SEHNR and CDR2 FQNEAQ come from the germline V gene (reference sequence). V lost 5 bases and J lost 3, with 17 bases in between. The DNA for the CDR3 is TGTGCCAGCAGCCGTCATGCCGACAGAAACTACGAGCAGTACTTC. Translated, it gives CASSRHADRNYEQYF.

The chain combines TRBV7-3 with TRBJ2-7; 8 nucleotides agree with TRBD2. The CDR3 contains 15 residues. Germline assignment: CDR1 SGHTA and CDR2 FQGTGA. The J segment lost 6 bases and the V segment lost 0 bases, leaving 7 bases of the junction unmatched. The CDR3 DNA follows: TGTGCCAGCAGCTTAACGAGAGCGGGGGTCCGCGAGCAGTACTTC. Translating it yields CASSLTRAGVREQYF. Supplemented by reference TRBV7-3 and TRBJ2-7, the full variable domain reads GAGVSQTPSNKVTEKGKYVELRCDPISGHTALYWYRQSLGQGPEFLIYFQGTGAADDSGLPNDRFFAVRPEGSVSTLKIQRTERGDSAVYLCASSLTRAGVREQYFGPGTRLTVT.

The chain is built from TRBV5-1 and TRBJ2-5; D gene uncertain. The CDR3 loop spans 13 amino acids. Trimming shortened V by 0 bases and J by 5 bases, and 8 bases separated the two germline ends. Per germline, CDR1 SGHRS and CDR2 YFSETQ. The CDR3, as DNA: TGCGCCAGCAGCTTGGTTGAGGTGGAGACCCAGTACTTC. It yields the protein CASSLVEVETQYF.

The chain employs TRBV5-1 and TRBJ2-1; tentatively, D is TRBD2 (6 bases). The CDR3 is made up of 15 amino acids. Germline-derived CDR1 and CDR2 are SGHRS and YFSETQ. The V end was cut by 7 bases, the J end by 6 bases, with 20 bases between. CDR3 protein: CASQPLGGASNEQFF. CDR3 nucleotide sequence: TGCGCCAGCCAGCCCCTCGGAGGGGCTTCCAATGAGCAGTTCTTC.

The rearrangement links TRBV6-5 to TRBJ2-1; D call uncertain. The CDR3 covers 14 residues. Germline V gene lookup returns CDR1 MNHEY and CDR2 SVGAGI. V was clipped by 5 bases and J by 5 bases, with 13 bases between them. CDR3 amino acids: CASSPKTPNNEQFF. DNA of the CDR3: TGTGCCAGCAGTCCAAAGACTCCAAACAATGAGCAGTTCTTC.

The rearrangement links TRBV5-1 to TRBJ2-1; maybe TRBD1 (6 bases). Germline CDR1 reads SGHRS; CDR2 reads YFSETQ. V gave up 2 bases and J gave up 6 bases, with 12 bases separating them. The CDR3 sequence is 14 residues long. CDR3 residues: CASSLWTELNEQFF. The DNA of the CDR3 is TGCGCCAGCAGCTTATGGACAGAACTCAATGAGCAGTTCTTC.

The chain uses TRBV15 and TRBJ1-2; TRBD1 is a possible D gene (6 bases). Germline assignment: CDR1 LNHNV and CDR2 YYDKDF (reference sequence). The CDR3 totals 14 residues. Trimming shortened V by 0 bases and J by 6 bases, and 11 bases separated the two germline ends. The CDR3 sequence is CATSRDKGVHGYTF. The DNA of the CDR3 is TGTGCCACCAGCAGAGATAAGGGGGTTCATGGCTACACCTTC.

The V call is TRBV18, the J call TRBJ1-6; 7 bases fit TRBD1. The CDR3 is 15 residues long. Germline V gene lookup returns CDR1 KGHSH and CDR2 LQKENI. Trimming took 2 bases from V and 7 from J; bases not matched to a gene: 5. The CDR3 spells CASSPEAGGNSPLHF. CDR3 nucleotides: TGTGCCAGCTCACCAGAGGCAGGGGGAAATTCACCCCTCCACTTT.

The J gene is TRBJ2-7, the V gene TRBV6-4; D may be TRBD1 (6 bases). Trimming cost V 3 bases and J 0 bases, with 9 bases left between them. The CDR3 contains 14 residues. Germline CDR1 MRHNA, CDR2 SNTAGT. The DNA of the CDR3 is TGTGCCAGCAGTGAAACAGGGAACTCCTACGAGCAGTACTTC. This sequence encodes CASSETGNSYEQYF.

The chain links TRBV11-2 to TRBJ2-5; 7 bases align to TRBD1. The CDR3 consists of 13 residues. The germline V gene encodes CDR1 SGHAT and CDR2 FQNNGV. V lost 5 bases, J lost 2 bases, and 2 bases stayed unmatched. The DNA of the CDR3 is TGTGCCAGCAGCCGGGACAGTCAAGAGACCCAGTACTTC. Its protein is CASSRDSQETQYF. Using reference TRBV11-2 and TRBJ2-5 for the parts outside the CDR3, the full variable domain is EAGVAQSPRYKIIEKRQSVAFWCNPISGHATLYWYQQILGQGPKLLIQFQNNGVVDDSQLPKDRFSAERLKGVDSTLKIQPAKLEDSAVYLCASSRDSQETQYFGPGTRLLVL.

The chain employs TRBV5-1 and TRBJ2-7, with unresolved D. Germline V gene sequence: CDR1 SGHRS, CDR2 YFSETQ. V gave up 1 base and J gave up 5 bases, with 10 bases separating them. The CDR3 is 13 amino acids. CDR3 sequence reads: CASSLSGSHEQYF. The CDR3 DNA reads TGCGCCAGCAGCTTGTCAGGTTCCCACGAGCAGTACTTC.

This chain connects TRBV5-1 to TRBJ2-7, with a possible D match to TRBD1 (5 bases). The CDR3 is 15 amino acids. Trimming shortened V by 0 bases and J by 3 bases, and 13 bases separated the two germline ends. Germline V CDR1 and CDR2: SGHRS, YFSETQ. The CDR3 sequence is CASSLEAGLNYEQYF. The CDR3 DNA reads TGCGCCAGCAGCTTGGAGGCAGGGCTGAACTACGAGCAGTACTTC.

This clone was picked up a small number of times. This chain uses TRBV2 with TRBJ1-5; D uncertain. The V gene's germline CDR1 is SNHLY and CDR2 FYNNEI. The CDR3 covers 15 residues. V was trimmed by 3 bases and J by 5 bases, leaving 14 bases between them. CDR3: CASSEAEGSYQPQHF. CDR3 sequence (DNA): TGTGCCAGCAGTGAGGCGGAGGGAAGCTATCAGCCCCAGCATTTT. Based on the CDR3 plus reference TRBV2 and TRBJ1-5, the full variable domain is EPEVTQTPSHQVTQMGQEVILRCVPISNHLYFYWYRQILGQKVEFLVSFYNNEISEKSEIFDDQFSVERPDGSNFTLKIRSTKLEDSAMYFCASSEAEGSYQPQHFGDGTRLSIL.

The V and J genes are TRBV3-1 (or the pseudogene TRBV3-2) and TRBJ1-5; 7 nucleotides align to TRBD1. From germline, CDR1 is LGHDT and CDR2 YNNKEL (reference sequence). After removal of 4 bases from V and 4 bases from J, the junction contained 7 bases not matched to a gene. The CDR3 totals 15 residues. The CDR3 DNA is TGTGCCAGCAGCCTAGGGACAGCAGGTAATCAGCCCCAGCATTTT. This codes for CASSLGTAGNQPQHF.

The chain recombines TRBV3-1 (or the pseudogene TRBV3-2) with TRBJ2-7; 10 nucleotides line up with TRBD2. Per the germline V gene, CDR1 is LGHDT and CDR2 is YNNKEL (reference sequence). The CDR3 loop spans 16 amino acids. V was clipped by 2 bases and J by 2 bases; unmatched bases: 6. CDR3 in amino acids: CASSQTSGVPPYEQYF. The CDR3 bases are TGTGCCAGCAGCCAAACTAGCGGGGTCCCCCCCTACGAGCAGTACTTC.

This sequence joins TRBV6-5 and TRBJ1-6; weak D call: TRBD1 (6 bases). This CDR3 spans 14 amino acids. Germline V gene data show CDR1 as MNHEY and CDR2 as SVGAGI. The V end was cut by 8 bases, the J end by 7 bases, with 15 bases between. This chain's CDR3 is CASDPGHLNSPLHF. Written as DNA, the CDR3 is TGTGCCAGCGACCCGGGACACTTGAATTCACCCCTCCACTTT.

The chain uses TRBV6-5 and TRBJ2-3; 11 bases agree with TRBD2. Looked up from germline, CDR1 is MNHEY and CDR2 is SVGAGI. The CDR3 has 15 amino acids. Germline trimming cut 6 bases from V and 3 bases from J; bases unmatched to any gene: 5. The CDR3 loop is CASSPGLAETDTQYF. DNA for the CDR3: TGTGCCAGCAGCCCGGGACTAGCGGAAACAGATACGCAGTATTTT.

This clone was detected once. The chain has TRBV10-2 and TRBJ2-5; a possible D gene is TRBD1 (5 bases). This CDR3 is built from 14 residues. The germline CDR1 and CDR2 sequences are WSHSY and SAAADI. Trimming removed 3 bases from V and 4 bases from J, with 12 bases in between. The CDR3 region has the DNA TGCGCCAGCAGTGAAGGTTCTAGGGGAGAGACCCAGTACTTC. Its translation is CASSEGSRGETQYF.

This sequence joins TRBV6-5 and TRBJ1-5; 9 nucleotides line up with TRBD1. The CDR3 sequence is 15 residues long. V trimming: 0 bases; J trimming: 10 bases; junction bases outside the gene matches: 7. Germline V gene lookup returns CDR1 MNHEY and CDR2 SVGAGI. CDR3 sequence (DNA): TGTGCCAGCAGTTACTCAAAAGGGGACAGGGCCCCCCAGCATTTT. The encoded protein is CASSYSKGDRAPQHF.

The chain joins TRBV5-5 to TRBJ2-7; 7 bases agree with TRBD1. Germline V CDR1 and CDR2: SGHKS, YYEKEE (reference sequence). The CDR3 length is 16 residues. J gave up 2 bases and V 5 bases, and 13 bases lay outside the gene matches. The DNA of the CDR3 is TGTGCCAGCAGGCATGCCTACCCGGGACAGACCTACGAGCAGTACTTC. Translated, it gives CASRHAYPGQTYEQYF. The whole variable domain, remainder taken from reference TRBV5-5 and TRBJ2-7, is DAGVTQSPTHLIKTRGQQVTLRCSPISGHKSVSWYQQVLGQGPQFIFQYYEKEERGRGNFPDRFSARQFPNYSSELNVNALLLGDSALYLCASRHAYPGQTYEQYFGPGTRLTVT.

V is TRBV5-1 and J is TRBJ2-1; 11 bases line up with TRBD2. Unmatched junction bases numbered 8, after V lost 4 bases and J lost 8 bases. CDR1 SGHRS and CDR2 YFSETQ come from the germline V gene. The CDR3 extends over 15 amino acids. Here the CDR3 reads CASSLLAGVGYEQFF. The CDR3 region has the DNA TGCGCCAGCAGCCTACTAGCGGGAGTGGGTTATGAGCAGTTCTTC.

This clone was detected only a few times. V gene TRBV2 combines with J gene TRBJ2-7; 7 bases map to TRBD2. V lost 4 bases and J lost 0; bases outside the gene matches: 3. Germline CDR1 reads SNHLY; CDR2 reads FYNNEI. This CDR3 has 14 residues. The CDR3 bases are TGTGCCAGCAGTGGGCGGGAGAGCTCCTACGAGCAGTACTTC. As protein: CASSGRESSYEQYF.

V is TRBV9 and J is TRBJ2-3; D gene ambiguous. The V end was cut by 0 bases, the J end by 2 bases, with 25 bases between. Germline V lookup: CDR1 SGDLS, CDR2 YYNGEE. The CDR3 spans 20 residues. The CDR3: CASSVAPASHTSDHTDTQYF. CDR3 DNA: TGTGCCAGCAGCGTAGCTCCAGCGAGCCACACCTCAGATCACACAGATACGCAGTATTTT.

CDR3 amino acids: CASSLDPSSNYGYTF. The CDR3 coding sequence is TGTGCCAGCAGCTTAGACCCCTCGAGCAACTATGGCTACACCTTC. The chain has TRBV11-2 and TRBJ1-2; D is undetermined. CDR3 length equals 15 residues. Germline V lookup: CDR1 SGHAT, CDR2 FQNNGV. V lost 0 bases and J lost 2, with 10 bases in between.

This CDR3 reads CASSVGPSGRGYEQYF. CDR3 sequence (DNA): TGTGCCAGCAGCGTAGGTCCTAGCGGGAGGGGGTACGAGCAGTACTTC. The J gene is TRBJ2-7, the V gene TRBV9, with 12 bases that match TRBD2. V lost 0 bases, J lost 4 bases, and 5 bases stayed unmatched. The CDR3 consists of 16 residues. The germline CDR1 and CDR2 sequences are SGDLS and YYNGEE.

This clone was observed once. The CDR3: CASSHLRLAGGEQFF. Written as DNA, the CDR3 is TGCGCCAGCAGCCACCTTAGACTAGCTGGGGGTGAGCAGTTCTTC. The chain combines TRBV4-1 with TRBJ2-1; TRBD2 agrees at 7 bases. The ends lost 3 bases at V and 9 bases at J; junction bases unmatched: 11. Germline CDR1 and CDR2: MGHRA and YSYEKL. The CDR3 has 15 residues.